The 12 T cell receptor beta chains below come from one sample, sequenced in a study of control samples from healthy donors and cancer patients. The data were produced by immunoSEQ multiplex PCR, yet TCRdb's version contains in-frame clones alone and is incomplete. The sample holds about 190,000 clones, about 90% seen once. Sequences were obtained from blood. The receptor source for this set is a man aged 30 to 39 in good health.

As to this clone: The sample contains more than one DNA sequence encoding this CDR3. This chain uses TRBV9 with TRBJ2-2, with a weak D call TRBD2 (6 bases). Germline V gene lookup returns CDR1 SGDLS and CDR2 YYNGEE. The V end lost 1 base, the J end lost 6 bases, and 10 bases lay between the germline ends. This CDR3 spans 14 amino acids. CDR3 in DNA: TGTGCCAGCAGCGTAACGGGGGAAGCCGGGGAGCTGTTTTTT. Its translation: CASSVTGEAGELFF. The entire variable domain, with the rest obtained from reference TRBV9 and TRBJ2-2, is as follows: DSGVTQTPKHLITATGQRVTLRCSPRSGDLSVYWYQQSLDQGLQFLIQYYNGEERAKGNILERFSAQQFPDLHSELNLSSLELGDSALYFCASSVTGEAGELFFGEGSRLTVL.

This sequence joins TRBV19 and TRBJ1-4; D is ambiguous. The CDR3 covers 13 residues. Trimming stripped 11 bases from V and 4 bases from J, with 14 bases between. The germline gives CDR1 LNHDA, CDR2 SQIVND (reference sequence). CDR3 loop: CAARPTDNEKLFF. The CDR3 DNA reads as TGTGCCGCCAGGCCGACGGATAATGAAAAACTGTTTTTT. Together with reference TRBV19 and TRBJ1-4, the CDR3 gives the full variable domain: DGGITQSPKYLFRKEGQNVTLSCEQNLNHDAMYWYRQDPGQGLRLIYYSQIVNDFQKGDIAEGYSVSREKKESFPLTVTSAQKNPTAFYLCAARPTDNEKLFFGSGTQLSVL.

The genes are TRBV7-2 and TRBJ1-2, with TRBD1 identical over 11 bases. CDR1 is SGHTA and CDR2 is FQGNSA in the germline V gene. The CDR3 loop spans 15 amino acids. The junction had 7 bases not matched to a gene; V was cut back by 5 bases and J by 5 bases. The CDR3 loop is CASSPGQGALYGYTF. Here the CDR3 DNA reads TGTGCCAGCAGCCCCGGACAGGGGGCGCTGTATGGCTACACCTTC.

The rearrangement links TRBV9 to TRBJ2-7; 8 nucleotides align to TRBD2. In germline, CDR1 is SGDLS, CDR2 YYNGEE. The CDR3 is 18 residues long. Trimming at V came to 6 bases and at J to 0 bases, leaving 17 bases not matched to a gene. The CDR3 sequence is CASTAAGEKRESSYEQYF. The CDR3 DNA follows: TGTGCCAGCACCGCCGCGGGGGAAAAGCGGGAGAGCTCCTACGAGCAGTACTTC.

The V and J genes are TRBV4-1 and TRBJ1-6; the D is unclear. CDR3 length equals 18 residues. Looked up from germline, CDR1 is MGHRA and CDR2 is YSYEKL. Deletions cut 0 bases from V and 0 bases from J, with 12 bases between. The CDR3 loop is CASSQDVQPSSYNSPLHF. In nucleotides, the CDR3 is TGCGCCAGCAGCCAAGATGTGCAGCCGAGCTCCTATAATTCACCCCTCCACTTT.

The gene calls are TRBV13 and TRBJ2-2; the match to TRBD1 covers 7 bases. The ends lost 5 bases at V and 0 bases at J; junction bases unmatched: 6. CDR1 is PRHDT and CDR2 is FYEKMQ in the germline V gene (reference sequence). This CDR3 has 16 amino acids. The CDR3 coding sequence is TGTGCCAGCAGCCCCAGGACAGGAGCGAACACCGGGGAGCTGTTTTTT. Protein: CASSPRTGANTGELFF.

The chain is built from TRBV4-1 and TRBJ1-1; D might be TRBD1 (5 bases). The CDR3 has 13 residues. The V end was cut by 0 bases, the J end by 10 bases, with 12 bases between. Germline CDR1 is MGHRA and CDR2 is YSYEKL. CDR3 DNA sequence: TGCGCCAGCAGCCAAGAGAGGGGCTTCGTAGCTTTCTTT. This encodes CASSQERGFVAFF.

V gene TRBV6-5 combines with J gene TRBJ1-5; D may be TRBD1 (6 bases). The CDR3 is made up of 14 amino acids. Germline V gene lookup returns CDR1 MNHEY and CDR2 SVGAGI. Between the trimmed V and J ends, which lost 5 bases and 2 bases, there was a span of 10 bases. CDR3 sequence: CASSLRQGNQPQHF. Here the CDR3 DNA reads TGTGCCAGCAGTCTACGACAGGGCAATCAGCCCCAGCATTTT.

This clone was picked up one time. This chain uses TRBV3-1 (or the pseudogene TRBV3-2) with TRBJ2-5, with D hard to call. Trimming removed 0 bases from V and 2 bases from J, with 7 bases in between. The CDR3 length is 14 residues. The germline V gene encodes CDR1 LGHDT and CDR2 YNNKEL (reference sequence). CDR3 nucleotides: TGTGCCAGCAGCCAAGATACGGTTCAAGAGACCCAGTACTTC. It is translated as CASSQDTVQETQYF.

This clone was observed a handful of times. This chain links TRBV15 with TRBJ2-3; 11 nucleotides line up with TRBD2. Germline CDR1 LNHNV, CDR2 YYDKDF (reference sequence). CDR3 size: 18 residues. V shed 0 bases, J shed 8 bases, and the junction held 13 bases outside the gene matches. CDR3 residues: CATSRDRTSGGPRGTQYF. CDR3 nucleotide sequence: TGTGCCACCAGCAGAGATCGAACTAGCGGGGGCCCGAGGGGTACGCAGTATTTT.

This clone was counted once. The rearrangement links TRBV4-1 to TRBJ2-1; 8 bases agree with TRBD1. The CDR3 spans 14 residues. V was pared by 3 bases and J by 5 bases, with 3 bases of the junction left unmatched. Germline CDR1 and CDR2: MGHRA and YSYEKL. The chain's CDR3 is CASSQRQGNNEQFF. The CDR3 DNA is TGCGCCAGCAGCCAGAGACAGGGGAACAATGAGCAGTTCTTC.

The chain links TRBV20-1 to TRBJ1-1; no definite D call. The germline V and J ends were trimmed by 1 base and 4 bases, with 4 bases remaining between them. Per germline, CDR1 DFQATT and CDR2 SNEGSKA (reference sequence). The CDR3 length is 11 residues. CDR3 region: CSARASTEAFF. CDR3 nucleotide sequence: TGCAGTGCTAGAGCTTCCACTGAAGCTTTCTTT.